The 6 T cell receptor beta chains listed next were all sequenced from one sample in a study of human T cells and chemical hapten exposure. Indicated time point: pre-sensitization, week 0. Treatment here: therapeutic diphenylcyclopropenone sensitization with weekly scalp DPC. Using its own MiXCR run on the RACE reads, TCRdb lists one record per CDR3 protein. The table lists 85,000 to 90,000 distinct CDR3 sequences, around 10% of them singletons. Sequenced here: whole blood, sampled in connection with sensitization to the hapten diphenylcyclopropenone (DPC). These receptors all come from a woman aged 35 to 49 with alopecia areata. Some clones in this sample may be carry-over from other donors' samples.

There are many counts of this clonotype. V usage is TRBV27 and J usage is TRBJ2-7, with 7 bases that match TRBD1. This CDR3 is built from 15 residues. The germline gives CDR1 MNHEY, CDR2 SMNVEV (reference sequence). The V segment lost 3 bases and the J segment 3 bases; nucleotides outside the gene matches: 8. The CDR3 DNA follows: TGTGCCAGCAGTTTGTCAGGGGACAGCTACTACGAGCAGTACTTC. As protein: CASSLSGDSYYEQYF.

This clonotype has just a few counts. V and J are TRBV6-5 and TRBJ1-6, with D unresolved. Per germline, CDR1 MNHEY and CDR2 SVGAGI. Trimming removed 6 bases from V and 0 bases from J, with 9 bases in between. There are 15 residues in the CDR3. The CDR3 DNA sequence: TGTGCCAGCAGCCGGACCTACTCCTATAATTCACCCCTCCACTTT. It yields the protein CASSRTYSYNSPLHF.

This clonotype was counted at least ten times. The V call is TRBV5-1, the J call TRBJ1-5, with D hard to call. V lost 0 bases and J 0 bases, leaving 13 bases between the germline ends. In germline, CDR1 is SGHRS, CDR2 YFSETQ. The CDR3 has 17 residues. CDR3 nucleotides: TGCGCCAGCAGCTTGGGGGTCGGTGATTATAGCAATCAGCCCCAGCATTTT. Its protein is CASSLGVGDYSNQPQHF.

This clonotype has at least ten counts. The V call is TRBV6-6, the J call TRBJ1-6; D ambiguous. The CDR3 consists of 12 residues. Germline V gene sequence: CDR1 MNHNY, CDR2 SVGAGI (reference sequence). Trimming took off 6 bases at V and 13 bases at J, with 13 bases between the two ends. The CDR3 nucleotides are TGTGCCAGCAGGCTTGACCGTTCCCCCCTCCACTTT. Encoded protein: CASRLDRSPLHF.

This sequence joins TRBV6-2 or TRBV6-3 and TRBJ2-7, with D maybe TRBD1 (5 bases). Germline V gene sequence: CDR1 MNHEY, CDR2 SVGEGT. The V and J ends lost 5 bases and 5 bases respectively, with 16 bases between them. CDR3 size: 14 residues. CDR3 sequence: CASSLPTVSNEQYF. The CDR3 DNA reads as TGTGCCAGCAGTCTTCCGACAGTGTCAAACGAGCAGTACTTC.

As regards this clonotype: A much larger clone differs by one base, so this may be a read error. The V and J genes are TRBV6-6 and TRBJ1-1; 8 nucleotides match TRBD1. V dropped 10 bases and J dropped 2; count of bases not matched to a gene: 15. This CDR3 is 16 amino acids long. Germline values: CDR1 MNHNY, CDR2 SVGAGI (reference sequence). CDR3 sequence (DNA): TGTGCCAACAGACCCGGGCAGGGGGCCGTTAACACTGAAGCTTTCTTT. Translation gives CANRPGQGAVNTEAFF.